This T cell receptor beta chain was found in a study of blood T cell repertoires in COVID-19. Study-level background: Acute and convalescent COVID-19 specimens originated in the United States, Italy and Spain. PBMCs, B-cell-depleted T cells, or T cells were the source of the cDNA or gDNA that made up the material.

Cohort allocation depended upon clinical history that participants reported. Per the study methods: For nucleated cells, counts were estimated from reference gene primer amplification. TCRdb keeps only in-frame clones here, not all; method: immunoSEQ multiplex PCR. The V and J calls and clone size come from that table; D and trimming were worked out from the DNA. The data show fewer than 400,000 clones, 65% to 90% seen once. This CDR3 region has 15 residues. Germline CDR1 and CDR2: MNHEY and SVGAGI. J gave up 4 bases and V 7 bases, and 12 bases lay outside the gene matches. The sample consisted of PBMCs or T cells enriched from blood (not recorded which). This receptor was obtained from a man aged 25-45 years who had recovered from COVID-19. The chain has TRBV6-5 and TRBJ1-2; 7 bases match TRBD1. The CDR3 loop is CASTPRYRGTYGYTF. The CDR3 DNA reads as TGTGCCAGCACTCCTAGGTACAGGGGTACCTATGGCTACACCTTC.